This section outlines one T cell receptor (beta chain) sequence together with its context. This clone was counted once. Its antigen is not yet known. Base qualities are missing; no much larger clone stands one base away. CDR1 PRHDT and CDR2 FYEKMQ were looked up in the germline V gene (reference sequence). CDR3 length: 18 amino acids, cysteine to phenylalanine. CDR3 DNA only is kept here, 54 bases in frame from base 1. Germline trimming amounts to 4 bases on V and 4 bases on J, with 10 as the count of junction bases outside the gene matches. The CDR3 regions of human TCRbeta chains were analyzed by immunosequencing. For the original study's pipeline: TCRs in the repertoires were matched against a reference library of SARS-CoV-2-specific TCRs that had been generated with the MIRA antigen-specificity platform. Breadth was defined as the fraction of unique TCRs that were SARS-CoV-2-associated, and depth was defined as the fraction of total T cells that were SARS-CoV-2-associated. Using the MIRA data, each spike-specific TCR was mapped to the spike region that the TCR reacts to and placed in a CD4 or CD8 class. Log10-transformed breadth and depth values were compared by one-way ANOVA with Sidak's multiple comparisons tests. Here the immuneACCESS table is served through TCRdb, limited to in-frame sequences with V and J called. Missing clones are a known gap in these copies; in checked studies unresolved V genes cover under half, and the rest lacks a known reason. That table is the source of V, J and clone size, and D and trimming were worked out from the DNA. This sample lists roughly 100,000 clones; about 85% were detected once. 2.5% to 3% of the sample goes to the ten largest clones.

The sample's time point, from its label and the paper: baseline before first vaccination. The vaccinee samples were drawn from two UK trials, COV001 and COV002, one of which was a single-blind randomized controlled phase 2/3 trial testing AZD1222 (ChAdOx1 nCoV-19) in healthy adults. Trial participant PBMC samples were collected at day 0 and day 28 after the second dose for TCRbeta chain sequencing. The sample originates from a study of T cell responses to AZD1222 COVID-19 vaccine (dated by TCRdb to about 2021). For the wider study: AZD1222 recipients given second doses at about 4 weeks or at about 12 weeks were pooled, since spike-specific TCR depth and breadth were not found to differ between the two schedules. Trial participants were enrolled into age subgroups of 18-55, 56-69 and 70-plus years, which contained around 150, 29 and 61 TCR-sequenced participants, respectively. A total of 230 to 250 trial participants underwent TCR sequencing, of whom nearly 210 received two doses of AZD1222 and about 26 received two doses of the MenACWY control vaccine.

Overall study outcomes, separate from this receptor: The vaccine-associated CD4 TCRs covered the entire spike protein, and the dominant responses fell in regions 160-218 and 743-854. In the small 56-69-year group, the increase in depth fell short of significance, most likely because of low power. Because no samples from the day 14 peak response were available, repertoires could be characterized only after the peak T cell response. After two AZD1222 doses, both the breadth and the depth of spike-specific TCRs were significantly higher than at day 0 and than in MenACWY recipients. Epitopes outside the regions mutated in the B.1.351 and B.1.1.7 variants were reportedly recognized by nearly half of the unique spike-specific TCRs. Participants were mostly white British, with more females than males. The authors suggested clonal diversity may have been underestimated. Conclusions about previously exposed vaccinees were limited because only a handful of AZD1222 recipients were SARS-CoV-2 seropositive at baseline.

This TCR was recovered from an adult in good health. This sequence uses TRBV13 and TRBJ1-6, and 10 junctional nucleotides match TRBD1. Sequencing was performed on peripheral blood, taken on day 0 of AZD1222 vaccination. The DNA reads TGTGCCAGCAGCTCGGGACAGGGGTACGATAAATATAATTCACCCCTCCACTTT. This translates into CASSSGQGYDKYNSPLHF.